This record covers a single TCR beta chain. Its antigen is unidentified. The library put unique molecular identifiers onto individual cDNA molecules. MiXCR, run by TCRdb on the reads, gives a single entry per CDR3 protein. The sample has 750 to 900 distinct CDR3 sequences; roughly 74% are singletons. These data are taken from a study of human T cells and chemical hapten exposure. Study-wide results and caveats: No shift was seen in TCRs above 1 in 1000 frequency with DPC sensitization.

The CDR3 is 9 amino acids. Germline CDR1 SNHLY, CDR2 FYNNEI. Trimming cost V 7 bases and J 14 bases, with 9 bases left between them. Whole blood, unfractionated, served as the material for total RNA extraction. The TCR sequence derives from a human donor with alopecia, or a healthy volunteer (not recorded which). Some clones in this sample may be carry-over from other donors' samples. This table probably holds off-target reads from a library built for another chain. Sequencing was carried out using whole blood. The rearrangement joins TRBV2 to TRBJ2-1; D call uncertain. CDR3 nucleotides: TGTGCCAGCAATCTGGGGAAGTTCTTC. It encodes CASNLGKFF.